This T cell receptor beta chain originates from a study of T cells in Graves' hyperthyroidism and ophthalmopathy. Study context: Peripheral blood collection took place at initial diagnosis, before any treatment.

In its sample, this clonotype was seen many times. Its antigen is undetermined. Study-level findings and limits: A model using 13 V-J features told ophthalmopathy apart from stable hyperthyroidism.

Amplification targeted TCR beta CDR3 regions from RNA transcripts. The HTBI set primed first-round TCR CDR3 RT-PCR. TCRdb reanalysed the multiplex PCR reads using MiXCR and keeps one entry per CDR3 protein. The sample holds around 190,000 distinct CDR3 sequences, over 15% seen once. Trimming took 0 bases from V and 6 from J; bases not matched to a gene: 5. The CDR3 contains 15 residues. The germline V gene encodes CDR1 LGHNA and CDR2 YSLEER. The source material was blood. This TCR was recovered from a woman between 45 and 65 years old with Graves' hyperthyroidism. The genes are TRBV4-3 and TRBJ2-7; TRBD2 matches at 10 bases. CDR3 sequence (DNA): TGCGCCAGCAGCCAAGATTACCGGACTAGCGGCGAGCAGTACTTC. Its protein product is CASSQDYRTSGEQYF.